A selection of T cell receptor beta chains follows, all from one sample in a study of blood T cell repertoires in COVID-19. Sequencing used immunoSEQ multiplex PCR; TCRdb keeps in-frame clones, though not all of them. Among over 250,000 clones listed, 91% were seen once. Sequencing was carried out using peripheral blood. These receptor sequences come from a person between 18 and 35 years old with COVID-19, enrolled during active disease. The CDR3 runs from the conserved cysteine through the conserved F or W. The D gene is left open where the match is weak. Only some rows state a clone size, as once, few, many or a class for expanded clones.

TRBD1	NA	TRBV6-5	TRBJ1-5	CASSHRGEQPQHF	TGTGCCAGCAGTCACAGGGGAGAACAGCCCCAGCATTTT
NA	NA	TRBV19	TRBJ2-1	CASSTPSVASYNEQFF	TGTGCCAGTAGTACCCCGTCAGTGGCCTCCTACAATGAGCAGTTCTTC
TRBD2	NA	TRBV10-2	TRBJ2-7	CASSLAGEDEQYF	TGCGCCAGCAGTTTAGCGGGAGAAGACGAGCAGTACTTC
TRBD1	NA	TRBV5-1	TRBJ2-3	CASSLDRGRGTDTQYF	TGCGCCAGCAGCTTGGACAGGGGGCGCGGCACAGATACGCAGTATTTT
TRBD1	NA	TRBV27	TRBJ2-1	CASRTGAGEQFF	TGTGCCAGCAGAACAGGGGCGGGCGAGCAGTTCTTC
NA	few	TRBV12-3/TRBV12-4	TRBJ2-7	CASSFRRREQYF	TGTGCCAGCAGTTTTAGGAGGCGCGAGCAGTACTTC
NA	NA	TRBV2	TRBJ2-1	CASSEGRLVDHNEQFF	TGTGCCAGCAGTGAGGGGCGACTGGTAGACCACAATGAGCAGTTCTTC
NA	NA	TRBV13	TRBJ2-3	CASSDVKGTNTDTQYF	TGTGCCAGCAGCGACGTTAAGGGGACAAACACAGATACGCAGTATTTT
NA	NA	TRBV11-2	TRBJ2-7	CASSLDQPGARYEQYF	TGTGCCAGCAGCTTAGATCAGCCAGGGGCCAGGTACGAGCAGTACTTC
NA	NA	TRBV6-4	TRBJ2-7	CASSGQEVYEQYF	TGTGCCAGCAGTGGACAGGAAGTTTACGAGCAGTACTTC
NA	NA	TRBV4-2	TRBJ2-2	CASSQELVDTGELFF	TGTGCCAGCAGCCAGGAACTAGTGGACACCGGGGAGCTGTTTTTT
TRBD2	NA	TRBV2	TRBJ2-1	CASSYKRTSGSDEQFF	TGTGCCAGCAGTTACAAGCGGACTAGCGGGAGCGATGAGCAGTTCTTC
TRBD2	NA	TRBV7-9	TRBJ2-1	CASSLGVSGQLSYNEQFF	TGTGCCAGCAGCTTAGGAGTTAGCGGGCAACTCTCCTACAATGAGCAGTTCTTC
NA	NA	TRBV6-5	TRBJ2-2	CASSPGTNTGELFF	TGTGCCAGTTCCCCTGGCACGAACACCGGGGAGCTGTTTTTT
TRBD2	NA	TRBV11-2	TRBJ2-7	CASAALGTRFFGLDEQYF	TGTGCCAGCGCCGCCCTTGGGACTAGATTTTTTGGTCTAGACGAGCAGTACTTC
TRBD1	NA	TRBV7-2	TRBJ1-1	CASSLGQGRTEAFF	TGTGCCAGCAGCTTAGGACAGGGGAGGACTGAAGCTTTCTTT
NA	NA	TRBV30	TRBJ2-5	CAWRPPGQFQETQYF	TGTGCCTGGAGACCCCCTGGACAGTTCCAAGAGACCCAGTACTTC
NA	NA	TRBV15	TRBJ1-5	CATSRPGGNQPQHF	TGTGCCACCAGCAGACCAGGGGGCAATCAGCCCCAGCATTTT
NA	NA	TRBV9	TRBJ2-5	CASSVSQGYQETQYF	TGTGCCAGCAGCGTTTCACAGGGCTACCAAGAGACCCAGTACTTC
TRBD1	NA	TRBV4-3	TRBJ2-7	CASSQEFTGGYEQYF	TGCGCCAGCAGCCAAGAATTTACAGGGGGCTACGAGCAGTACTTC
NA	NA	TRBV4-2	TRBJ1-5	CASSQEAFNQPQHF	TGTGCCAGCAGCCAAGAGGCCTTCAATCAGCCCCAGCATTTT
TRBD1	NA	TRBV6-1	TRBJ1-6	CASSDGQGSQGSALHF	TGTGCCAGCAGTGATGGACAGGGGTCGCAAGGATCGGCCCTCCACTTT
TRBD1	NA	TRBV4-2	TRBJ2-7	CAGSQSTGQGSDEQYF	TGTGCCGGCAGCCAGAGCACTGGACAGGGATCAGACGAGCAGTACTTC
TRBD2	NA	TRBV9	TRBJ2-2	CASSVGGLARELFF	TGTGCCAGCAGCGTAGGGGGACTAGCGAGGGAGCTGTTTTTT
NA	NA	TRBV7-2	TRBJ2-3	CASSLAFMTSTDTQYF	TGTGCCAGCAGCTTAGCGTTTATGACTAGCACAGATACGCAGTATTTT
NA	NA	TRBV19	TRBJ2-5	CASSISETQYF	TGTGCCAGTAGTATCTCAGAGACCCAGTACTTC
TRBD2	NA	TRBV19	TRBJ2-1	CASSIRGGRADGEQFF	TGTGCCAGTAGTATTAGGGGCGGGAGGGCCGACGGTGAGCAGTTCTTC
NA	NA	TRBV21-1	TRBJ2-3	CASSNLGMTSGITDTQYF	TGTGCCAGCAGCAATTTGGGGATGACTAGCGGGATCACAGATACGCAGTATTTT
NA	once	TRBV19	TRBJ2-5	CASSRNREETQYF	TGTGCCAGTAGCCGAAACAGGGAAGAGACCCAGTACTTC
TRBD2	NA	TRBV6-4	TRBJ2-3	CASSDPYALAGGPGDTQYF	TGTGCCAGCAGTGACCCTTATGCTCTAGCGGGAGGGCCTGGAGATACGCAGTATTTT
NA	NA	TRBV28	TRBJ1-3	CASSPPGDRSGNTIYF	TGTGCCAGCAGTCCCCCGGGGGACCGCTCTGGAAACACCATATATTTT
TRBD1	once	TRBV7-6	TRBJ2-6	CASRPGQTPSGANVLTF	TGTGCCAGCAGACCGGGACAGACGCCTTCTGGGGCCAACGTCCTGACTTTC
NA	NA	TRBV27	TRBJ2-7	CASSLDSFNEQYF	TGTGCCAGCAGTCTGGACTCCTTCAACGAGCAGTACTTC
TRBD2	NA	TRBV6-1	TRBJ2-1	CASSGTPGAGGEQFF	TGTGCCAGCAGTGGGACACCAGGGGCGGGAGGTGAGCAGTTCTTC
NA	NA	TRBV2	TRBJ1-3	CASSVASSSGNTIYF	TGTGCCAGCAGTGTGGCCTCCAGCTCTGGAAACACCATATATTTT
NA	few	TRBV5-1	TRBJ1-1	CASSQDPNTEAFF	TGCGCCAGCAGCCAGGATCCGAACACTGAAGCTTTCTTT
TRBD2	NA	TRBV29-1	TRBJ2-7	CSVGGGGYEQYF	TGCAGCGTTGGCGGGGGAGGATACGAGCAGTACTTC
TRBD1	NA	TRBV2	TRBJ1-1	CASNRGSTEAFF	TGTGCCAGTAACAGGGGTAGCACTGAAGCTTTCTTT
TRBD2	NA	TRBV7-8	TRBJ2-5	CASSHRGLAGSETQYF	TGTGCCAGCAGCCACCGGGGGCTAGCGGGATCAGAGACCCAGTACTTC
NA	NA	TRBV5-4	TRBJ2-3	CASSSGLQPDTQYF	TGTGCCAGCAGCTCCGGACTGCAGCCAGATACGCAGTATTTT
NA	NA	TRBV5-6	TRBJ1-1	CASSSRGGMNTEAFF	TGTGCCAGCAGCTCCCGCGGAGGGATGAACACTGAAGCTTTCTTT
NA	NA	TRBV27	TRBJ1-5	CASSLSGHVGPQHF	TGTGCCAGCAGTTTATCAGGACACGTAGGGCCCCAGCATTTT
NA	few	TRBV24-1	TRBJ2-2	CATLAGTGELFF	TGTGCCACCCTGGCGGGCACCGGGGAGCTGTTTTTT
TRBD2	NA	TRBV3-1/TRBV3-2	TRBJ2-2	CASSPGTSGRTGELFF	TGTGCCAGCAGCCCTGGGACTAGCGGGAGGACCGGGGAGCTGTTTTTT
NA	NA	TRBV14	TRBJ2-5	CASSKPQYQETQYF	TGTGCCAGCAGCAAGCCACAGTACCAAGAGACCCAGTACTTC
NA	NA	TRBV5-4	TRBJ2-5	CASSPTGRETQYF	TGTGCCAGCAGCCCCACAGGGCGGGAGACCCAGTACTTC
NA	NA	TRBV19	TRBJ1-5	CASSLYRVGNQPQHF	TGTGCCAGTAGCCTGTACAGGGTTGGCAATCAGCCCCAGCATTTT
NA	NA	TRBV5-1	TRBJ2-2	CASSLDPGPGELFF	TGCGCCAGCAGCTTGGACCCTGGGCCCGGGGAGCTGTTTTTT